A selection of T cell receptor beta chains follows, all from one sample in a study of CD4 T cells in relation to SARS-CoV-2 and coronaviruses. Here immunoSEQ multiplex PCR was the method, and the copy in TCRdb shows in-frame clones only, minus some. The sample records under 35,000 clones, about 76% being singletons. No antigen has been identified for these receptors. Source material: CD4+ T cells from PBMCs, cultured in vitro. These receptors all stem from a human donor in good health. Each CDR3 is given with its conserved first and last residue. Each record gives: J gene, D gene, clone size, V gene, CDR3 protein, CDR3 DNA. A D gene is named only where the DNA matches it firmly. Clone size is shown for a subset of rows, as once, few, many or a class of expanded clone.

TRBJ1-1 | - | - | TRBV4-1 | CASSQERRQMNTEAFF | TGCGCCAGCAGCCAAGAAAGGCGACAGATGAACACTGAAGCTTTCTTT
TRBJ2-5 | - | - | TRBV20-1 | CSASSVAQYF | TGCAGTGCTAGTTCAGTGGCCCAGTACTTC
TRBJ2-3 | - | - | TRBV12-3/TRBV12-4 | CASSWVTDTQYF | TGTGCCAGCAGTTGGGTAACAGATACGCAGTATTTT
TRBJ2-1 | TRBD2 | few | TRBV7-9 | CASSFPGGSYNEQFF | TGTGCCAGCAGCTTCCCGGGGGGCTCCTACAATGAGCAGTTCTTC
TRBJ2-3 | TRBD2 | few | TRBV7-7 | CASSSTSGVGDTQYF | TGTGCCAGCAGCTCGACTAGCGGGGTTGGTGATACGCAGTATTTT
TRBJ1-3 | - | - | TRBV9 | CASSETGTYSGNTIYF | TGTGCCAGCAGCGAAACCGGGACATACTCTGGAAACACCATATATTTT
TRBJ2-1 | TRBD1 | - | TRBV7-8 | CASSLGQGAWNEQFF | TGTGCCAGCAGCTTGGGTCAGGGGGCTTGGAATGAGCAGTTCTTC
TRBJ1-6 | TRBD1 | once | TRBV7-9 | CASSVTGNSPLHF | TGTGCCAGCAGCGTGACAGGGAACTCACCCCTCCACTTT
TRBJ1-5 | TRBD1 | - | TRBV6-2/TRBV6-3 | CASSYPGTASSNQPQHF | TGTGCCAGCAGTTATCCCGGGACAGCCTCAAGCAATCAGCCCCAGCATTTT
TRBJ1-1 | - | - | TRBV3-1/TRBV3-2 | CASSRMGADTSVRF | TGTGCCAGCAGCCGTATGGGGGCGGACACCAGTGTTCGCTTT
TRBJ1-2 | - | - | TRBV19 | CASTDGHLTYGYTF | TGTGCCAGTACGGACGGGCATCTCACCTATGGCTACACCTTC
TRBJ2-5 | - | - | TRBV7-3 | CASSLRAGLQETQYF | TGTGCCAGCAGCTTACGGGCAGGGTTACAAGAGACCCAGTACTTC
TRBJ2-7 | - | - | TRBV4-3 | CASSQAGQSYEQYF | TGCGCCAGCAGCCAAGCTGGACAGAGCTACGAGCAGTACTTC
TRBJ2-7 | - | - | TRBV7-2 | CASSPGGASYEQYF | TGTGCCAGCAGCCCAGGTGGGGCGTCTTACGAGCAGTACTTC
TRBJ1-2 | TRBD1 | once | TRBV6-5 | CASTEDRGWLGYTF | TGTGCCAGCACCGAGGACAGGGGGTGGCTTGGCTACACCTTC
TRBJ1-3 | - | - | TRBV4-1 | CASSQGGVRGVRNTIYF | TGCGCCAGCAGCCAAGGGGGGGTTCGGGGAGTCAGAAACACCATATATTTT
TRBJ2-3 | TRBD2 | - | TRBV7-9 | CASSSLAGGRDTQYF | TGTGCCAGCAGCTCCCTAGCGGGAGGACGAGATACGCAGTATTTT
TRBJ2-1 | TRBD2 | - | TRBV6-2/TRBV6-3 | CASSYEGTSGRNEQFF | TGTGCCAGCAGTTACGAGGGGACTAGCGGGAGGAATGAGCAGTTCTTC
TRBJ2-1 | TRBD1 | - | TRBV11-3 | CASSFNRDRGLDEQFF | TGTGCCAGCAGCTTTAACCGGGACAGGGGGCTCGATGAGCAGTTCTTC
TRBJ2-3 | TRBD2 | - | TRBV4-2 | CASSQEGLAGGPDTQYF | TGTGCCAGCAGCCAAGAGGGACTAGCGGGAGGGCCGGATACGCAGTATTTT
TRBJ2-5 | - | - | TRBV9 | CASSPQVGKTQYF | TGTGCCAGCAGCCCACAGGTGGGGAAGACCCAGTACTTC
TRBJ2-3 | TRBD1 | once | TRBV7-2 | CASSLGTGEGRQYF | TGTGCCAGCAGCTTAGGGACAGGGGAGGGGAGGCAGTATTTT
TRBJ1-1 | TRBD1 | - | TRBV6-5 | CASSTRDRWRTEAFF | TGTGCCAGCAGTACCCGGGACAGGTGGAGGACTGAAGCTTTCTTT
TRBJ1-2 | - | once | TRBV11-3 | CASSEGGVLYGYTF | TGTGCCAGCAGCGAAGGGGGTGTCCTCTATGGCTACACCTTC
TRBJ1-5 | TRBD1 | - | TRBV28 | CASSTDRGDQPQHF | TGTGCCAGCAGTACCGACAGGGGTGATCAGCCCCAGCATTTT
TRBJ1-3 | - | - | TRBV5-4 | CASSTDSGGNTIYF | TGTGCCAGCAGCACCGACAGTGGGGGAAACACCATATATTTT
TRBJ1-4 | - | - | TRBV5-4 | CASSGASAGGNEKLFF | TGTGCCAGCAGCGGGGCCTCGGCAGGAGGAAATGAAAAACTGTTTTTT
TRBJ2-7 | - | once | TRBV2 | CASSEVLVWDGTYEQYF | TGTGCCAGCAGTGAAGTCTTAGTCTGGGACGGAACCTACGAGCAGTACTTC
TRBJ2-7 | - | - | TRBV6-5 | CASSYGGNEQYF | TGTGCCAGCAGTTACGGAGGCAACGAGCAGTACTTC
TRBJ2-5 | - | - | TRBV6-6 | CASSYSRTVQETQYF | TGTGCCAGCAGTTACTCTCGGACGGTACAAGAGACCCAGTACTTC
TRBJ1-1 | - | - | TRBV5-6 | CASSPPPPGDTEAFF | TGTGCCAGCAGCCCCCCCCCTCCGGGAGACACTGAAGCTTTCTTT
TRBJ2-5 | - | - | TRBV11-3 | CASSLSGSVWETQYF | TGTGCCAGCAGCTTAAGTGGGAGCGTTTGGGAGACCCAGTACTTC
TRBJ2-3 | TRBD1 | once | TRBV6-1 | CASSAGQGGSPDTQYF | TGTGCCAGCAGTGCGGGACAGGGAGGGAGCCCAGATACGCAGTATTTT
TRBJ2-5 | - | - | TRBV7-9 | CASSRSEGKETQYF | TGTGCCAGCAGCCGCTCTGAGGGGAAAGAGACCCAGTACTTC
TRBJ1-2 | - | - | TRBV6-5 | CASSYSDNLNYGYTF | TGTGCCAGCAGTTACTCGGACAATTTGAACTATGGCTACACCTTC
TRBJ2-5 | TRBD1 | - | TRBV11-3 | CASSLDPRQGEKQETQYF | TGTGCCAGCAGCTTAGATCCCCGACAGGGGGAAAAACAAGAGACCCAGTACTTC
TRBJ2-5 | TRBD2 | - | TRBV5-1 | CASSSLGSGGVLETQYF | TGCGCCAGCAGCTCCCTCGGTAGCGGGGGAGTACTAGAGACCCAGTACTTC
TRBJ1-6 | - | - | TRBV6-2/TRBV6-3 | CASSYGEYNSPLHF | TGTGCCAGCAGTTACGGGGAATATAATTCACCCCTCCACTTT
TRBJ1-2 | - | - | TRBV10-3 | CAISDSVRLNYGYTF | TGTGCCATCAGCGACTCGGTCAGGTTAAACTATGGCTACACCTTC
TRBJ2-7 | - | - | TRBV6-5 | CASSSPPPYEQYF | TGTGCCAGCAGCTCCCCTCCTCCCTACGAGCAGTACTTC
TRBJ2-5 | TRBD2 | - | TRBV6-1 | CASSVSAGGYQETQYF | TGTGCCAGCAGTGTATCAGCGGGGGGTTACCAAGAGACCCAGTACTTC